The clone carrying this T cell receptor (beta chain) was seen more than once but under ten times. Antigen: not known. Previously reported methods and listed TCR primers produced the bulk TCR libraries. One entry per CDR3 protein, called by TCRdb with MiXCR from the PCR reads. In the table there are a few hundred thousand distinct CDR3 sequences, roughly 23% of which are singletons. Isolation of naive CD8 T cells was achieved by sorting on a CD8+CD4-CCR7+CD45RA+ phenotype. V dropped 0 bases and J dropped 0 bases, with 7 bases sitting between them. The CDR3 totals 15 residues. Germline values: CDR1 SGHAT, CDR2 FQNNGV. This sample was included in a study of molecular identifiers for immune sequencing clone quantification. Regarding the study as a whole: Identical TCR molecules that share a barcode could lead to an underestimation of highly expanded clone sizes.

Sequencing used naive CD8+ T cells from blood, with Jurkat cell RNA spiked in. Indicated subset: FACS-sorted CD8+CD4-CCR7+CD45RA+ naive T cells. The chain has TRBV11-2 and TRBJ2-3; D gene unclear. The source of this sequence is a human donor in good health. Some libraries in this study had Jurkat cell RNA spiked in. The CDR3 DNA reads as TGTGCCAGCAGCTTAGATCGCCCGAGCACAGATACGCAGTATTTT. Translation: CASSLDRPSTDTQYF.